This TCR beta chain was observed in a study of human T cells and chemical hapten exposure. Noted time point: patch test 1, 2 weeks after DPC sensitization. As to treatment: therapeutic diphenylcyclopropenone sensitization with weekly scalp DPC. This clonotype was recorded a few times. One entry per CDR3 protein, called by TCRdb with MiXCR from the RACE reads. Of around 380,000 distinct CDR3 sequences in the sample, 4% to 5.5% were seen once. The trim removed 4 bases at V and 6 bases at J, leaving 3 bases unmatched. This CDR3 comprises 13 residues. Germline V gives CDR1 GTSNPN, CDR2 SVGIG (reference sequence).

This TCR derives from a woman aged 45-60 years with alopecia areata. Some clones in this sample may be carry-over from other donors' samples. The sequences come from whole blood, collected in connection with sensitization to the hapten diphenylcyclopropenone (DPC). The genes are TRBV30 and TRBJ1-4, with 9 bases lining up with TRBD1. As DNA, the CDR3 is TGTGCCTGGATCGACAGGGGGTATGAAAAACTGTTTTTT. Amino acid sequence: CAWIDRGYEKLFF.